This TCR beta chain was documented in a study of blood T cells in healthy people across ages. Turning to this clonotype: Antigen unknown.

V was pared by 3 bases and J by 1 base, with 18 bases between. The CDR3 has 17 residues. In germline, CDR1 is SGDLS, CDR2 YYNGEE. PBMCs, at least 7 million per sample, were isolated. Study-wide points: A strong correlation between TCR beta diversity and naive T cell percentage was seen. Greater diversity and more naive CD4+ cells were seen in long-lived donors than in aged donors.

Alongside a J-beta primer mix, a sample-barcoded 5' primer served in a second PCR lasting about 7 to 12 cycles. MiXCR, run by TCRdb on the 5' RACE reads, gives a single entry per CDR3 protein. The sample contains more than 700,000 distinct CDR3 sequences, about 46% of which appear only once. The clonotype comes from an elderly man in good health. The chain links TRBV9 to TRBJ2-3, with D perhaps assigned TRBD1 or TRBD2 (5 bases each). The sequenced sample consisted of blood. This chain's CDR3 is CASSASDGGLGTDTQYF. For the CDR3, the DNA is TGTGCCAGCAGCGCCTCTGATGGGGGTCTGGGCACAGATACGCAGTATTTT.